This T cell receptor beta chain comes out of a study of T cell repertoires in cytomegalovirus infection. Study in general: A matching HLA type, together with CMV infection, was signaled by public TCR beta signatures.

TCRdb fed the reads into MiXCR, producing one record per CDR3 protein. This table has fewer than 550,000 distinct CDR3 sequences, around 10% appearing once. The CDR3 spans 15 residues. The germline CDR1 and CDR2 sequences are KGHDR and SFDVKD. V lost 4 bases and J lost 0, with 9 bases in between. The sample holds many counts of this clonotype. What it recognizes is unknown. Study conclusions and caveats: CMV carriers with the relevant HLA were identified by cumulative public TCR beta family frequency. Predominance within the ex vivo response was attributable to HLA-C-restricted CMV-specific TCR beta clonotypes.

The chain uses TRBV24-1 and TRBJ1-5, with unresolved D. The origin of this receptor is a human donor in good health (CMV status not recorded). Some clones in this sample may be carry-over from other donors' samples. Sequenced sample: PBMCs. CDR3 sequence: CATSDRGNSNQPQHF. In nucleotides, the CDR3 is TGTGCCACCAGTGACCGAGGGAATAGCAATCAGCCCCAGCATTTT.